This T cell receptor (beta chain) was found in a study of blood T cell repertoires in COVID-19. Study in general: The origin of the acute and convalescent COVID-19 samples was the United States, Italy and Spain. The analysed material was cDNA or gDNA that came from T cells, B-cell-depleted T cells, or PBMCs.

The CDR3 is 13 amino acids. Germline-derived CDR1 and CDR2 are SEHNR and FQNEAQ (reference sequence). The trim removed 4 bases at V and 6 bases at J, leaving 2 bases unmatched. In the study's own analysis: Estimation of nucleated cell counts was performed using reference gene primer amplification. Measured with immunoSEQ multiplex PCR; TCRdb has only the in-frame clones, and not every one. That table gives V, J and clone size, and the DNA gave D and trimming. The sample carries just over 250,000 clones, roughly 86% recorded once. What was sequenced was peripheral blood. The receptor was isolated from a woman in her forties or fifties with acute or convalescent COVID-19. J is TRBJ2-2 and V is TRBV7-9; 7 bases align to TRBD1. The CDR3 DNA is TGTGCCAGCAGCTACCAGGGGGCCGGGGAGCTGTTTTTT. This codes for CASSYQGAGELFF.